These T cell receptor beta chains were read from a single sample in a study of T cell repertoires in cytomegalovirus infection. TCRdb reprocessed the reads with MiXCR, giving one entry per CDR3 protein. Counted here are around 530,000 distinct CDR3 sequences, more than 15% occurring once; the ten biggest clones make up 20% to 30%. Material for sequencing was CD8+ T cells from PBMCs. The source is a human donor in good health (CMV status not recorded). Some clones in this sample may be carry-over from other donors' samples. The CDR3 runs from the conserved cysteine through the conserved F or W. The order of the fields is CDR3 DNA, CDR3 protein, V gene, clone size, CDR3 length, J gene, D gene. A D gene is named only where the DNA matches it firmly. Some rows mark clone size as missing; the rest say once, few, many or name a class of expanded clone.

TGCGCCAGCAGTGAGTCACGGGGTAGGTTGGTCAATGAGCAGTTCTTC CASSESRGRLVNEQFF TRBV10-2 few 16 TRBJ2-1 -
TGCGCCAGCAGCGACCCCGGCAGCAATCAGCCCCAGCATTTT CASSDPGSNQPQHF TRBV4-1 many 14 TRBJ1-5 -
TGTGCCAGCAGCCAAGGAAGTGGCGGAACCTACGAGCAGTACTTC CASSQGSGGTYEQYF TRBV4-2 - 15 TRBJ2-7 -
TGTGCCAGCAGCTTTTTCAGGGGTACCGGGGAGCTGTTTTTT CASSFFRGTGELFF TRBV5-6 - 14 TRBJ2-2 -
TGTGCCAGCAGCCCCGACCTCTCCTACAATGAGCAGTTCTTC CASSPDLSYNEQFF TRBV7-2 many 14 TRBJ2-1 -
TGCAGCGTTGCTGGGGGCTACAATGAGCAGTTCTTC CSVAGGYNEQFF TRBV29-1 many 12 TRBJ2-1 -
TGTGCCAGCAGCTTAGTCTCAAACTACAATGAGCAGTTCTTC CASSLVSNYNEQFF TRBV11-2 - 14 TRBJ2-1 -
TGTGCCAGCAGTTTGCACAGGGTAAGGAACACTGAAGCTTTCTTT CASSLHRVRNTEAFF TRBV28 few 15 TRBJ1-1 -
TGTGCCAGCAGCCAAGAGGTAGCGGGAGAGGACAATGAGCAGTTCTTC CASSQEVAGEDNEQFF TRBV4-2 - 16 TRBJ2-1 TRBD2
TGCGCCAGCAGCCAAGCCCAGGGGGCGACTGAAGCTTTCTTT CASSQAQGATEAFF TRBV4-1 - 14 TRBJ1-1 TRBD1
TGCAGTGCTAGGAACAGCTACAATGAGCAGTTCTTC CSARNSYNEQFF TRBV20-1 - 12 TRBJ2-1 -
TGTGCCAGCAGCACCATGCTCGGGCTAGCGGGAGGAAGAAGACAAGAGACCCAGTACTTC CASSTMLGLAGGRRQETQYF TRBV7-6 many 20 TRBJ2-5 TRBD2
TGCGCCAGCAGCCCACGACTAGCGGGAGGGCCTGACACAGATACGCAGTATTTT CASSPRLAGGPDTDTQYF TRBV5-1 - 18 TRBJ2-3 TRBD2
TGCGCCAGCAGCAGACCTCAGGGATCCGAGCAGTACTTC CASSRPQGSEQYF TRBV4-1 - 13 TRBJ2-7 -
TGTGCCAGCAGTTCTACTTGGGACGGGACCAAAAACATTCAGTACTTC CASSSTWDGTKNIQYF TRBV11-2 many 16 TRBJ2-4 -
TGTGCCAGTGGAATAAGCCGAGGTCAGCCCCAGCATTTT CASGISRGQPQHF TRBV19 many 13 TRBJ1-5 -
TGTGCCAGCAGCAGTAGCAGGGGTAACTATGGCTACACCTTC CASSSSRGNYGYTF TRBV7-8 - 14 TRBJ1-2 -
TGTGCCAGCAGCCTTACCTTAGCGGGAGTGTTGGCAGATACGCAGTATTTT CASSLTLAGVLADTQYF TRBV28 many 17 TRBJ2-3 TRBD2
TGTGCCAGCAGTTACGGGTCGGGGAGCTCCTACGAGCAGTACTTC CASSYGSGSSYEQYF TRBV6-8 few 15 TRBJ2-7 -
TGTGCCAGCAGCCACCGGGTTTACTACGAGCAGTACTTC CASSHRVYYEQYF TRBV7-9 many 13 TRBJ2-7 -
TGTGCCAGCAGTTTTAGACTAGCGGAATCCTACGAGCAGTACTTC CASSFRLAESYEQYF TRBV28 - 15 TRBJ2-7 TRBD2
TGTGCCAGCAGCTTACGAGCCGGGAGCTCCTACAATGAGCAGTTCTTC CASSLRAGSSYNEQFF TRBV7-3 many 16 TRBJ2-1 -
TGTGCCAGCAGTTCGTATAATACAAGCAATCAGCCCCAGCATTTT CASSSYNTSNQPQHF TRBV27 few 15 TRBJ1-5 -
TGCGCCAGCAGCTTAAACAAGGAGCAGTTCTTC CASSLNKEQFF TRBV5-1 - 11 TRBJ2-1 -
TGTGCCAGCAGGCCGACGGCGTCCTACGAGCAGTACTTC CASRPTASYEQYF TRBV12-3/TRBV12-4 many 13 TRBJ2-7 -
TGCGCCAGCAGCCAAGTGCCAGGGGATAACACTGAAGCTTTCTTT CASSQVPGDNTEAFF TRBV4-1 many 15 TRBJ1-1 -
TGTGCCTGGAGAAGGGGTGGAGGGGAGAACACTGAAGCTTTCTTT CAWRRGGGENTEAFF TRBV30 - 15 TRBJ1-1 -
TGTGCCAGCAGCTCGGGACTAGCGCGGCCCGAGCAGTACTTC CASSSGLARPEQYF TRBV11-2 many 14 TRBJ2-7 TRBD2
TGTGCCAGCAGGGACAGTCTTAGTTCACCCCCCCACTTT CASRDSLSSPPHF TRBV27 once 13 TRBJ1-6 -
TGTGCCAGCAGCTTAGTGGTCAGCTATGGCTACACCTTC CASSLVVSYGYTF TRBV7-9 - 13 TRBJ1-2 -
TGTGCCAGCAGCCCAGACAGGGGAAACTATGGCTACACCTTC CASSPDRGNYGYTF TRBV11-2 many 14 TRBJ1-2 TRBD1
TGTGCCAGCACTACCTCCGGCCATCCCCCCCCCACAGATACGCAGTATTTT CASTTSGHPPPTDTQYF TRBV28 few 17 TRBJ2-3 -
TGTGCCAGCGGCGGCGGGGGGATGGAGGGCAATCAGCCCCAGCATTTT CASGGGGMEGNQPQHF TRBV28 few 16 TRBJ1-5 -
TGTGCCAGTAGTATACGAAAAACCTTTAGGACTGAAGCTTTCTTT CASSIRKTFRTEAFF TRBV19 once 15 TRBJ1-1 -
TGTGCCACCAGCAGAGATAGGACAAGACCGAACACCGGGGAGCTGTTTTTT CATSRDRTRPNTGELFF TRBV15 - 17 TRBJ2-2 -
TGTGCCAGCACCCCCGGTGACGGGGCGTACAATGAGCAGTTCTTC CASTPGDGAYNEQFF TRBV28 many 15 TRBJ2-1 -
TGTGCCAGCAGTCGTCGACAGGGGGACCAAGAGACCCAGTACTTC CASSRRQGDQETQYF TRBV7-9 many 15 TRBJ2-5 TRBD1